A selection of T cell receptor beta chains follows, all from one sample in a study of CD4 and CD8 cells across lung adenocarcinoma regions. TCRdb re-called the PCR reads through MiXCR, storing one row per CDR3 protein. The profile covers approximately 9,600 distinct CDR3 sequences, with around 50% appearing a single time and about 16% taken by the ten largest. The sample was CD4+ T cells from the margin of a lung tumor. These receptors all come from a female donor with lung adenocarcinoma. The CD4 and CD8 labels of this study may be unreliable. The CDR3 runs from the conserved cysteine through the conserved F or W. D genes are given only for firm matches. A row's size may be missing; if present it is once, few, many or a size class.

J,size,D,V,CDR3,DNA
TRBJ2-7,-,-,TRBV6-1,CASIAPLRGSEQYF,TGTGCCAGCATCGCACCCCTCCGGGGCAGCGAGCAGTACTTC
TRBJ1-2,-,-,TRBV6-1,CASSFLDGGGYTF,TGTGCCAGCAGCTTCTTAGATGGCGGAGGCTACACCTTC
TRBJ2-1,-,-,TRBV7-2,CASSLAGTQRDNEQFF,TGTGCCAGCAGCTTAGCCGGGACGCAGAGAGACAATGAGCAGTTCTTC
TRBJ1-4,-,-,TRBV6-1,CASRLNEKLFF,TGTGCCAGCAGGCTCAATGAAAAACTGTTTTTT
TRBJ1-2,-,-,TRBV27,CASSFSGARAYTF,TGTGCCAGCAGTTTCTCTGGGGCCAGGGCCTACACCTTC
TRBJ1-1,few,-,TRBV27,CASSLRGSANTEAFF,TGTGCCAGCAGTTTACGGGGATCAGCGAACACTGAAGCTTTCTTT
TRBJ2-3,-,-,TRBV27,CASSFRGGGTDTQYF,TGTGCCAGCAGTTTCCGGGGCGGTGGCACAGATACCCAGTATTTT
TRBJ2-7,-,-,TRBV4-3,CASSPEKECPYEQYF,TGCGCCAGCAGCCCCGAGAAGGAGTGCCCCTACGAGCAGTACTTC
TRBJ2-7,medium-sized,TRBD1,TRBV6-1,CASSETGESYEQYF,TGTGCCAGCAGCGAGACAGGGGAGTCCTACGAGCAGTACTTC
TRBJ2-1,medium-sized,-,TRBV10-2,CASSESGQKRNNEQFF,TGCGCCAGCAGTGAGTCAGGCCAGAAAAGGAACAATGAGCAGTTCTTC
TRBJ1-4,few,-,TRBV6-1,CASEDAGANEKLFF,TGTGCCAGTGAGGACGCTGGTGCTAATGAAAAACTGTTTTTT
TRBJ2-5,few,TRBD2,TRBV4-1,CASSQALAGGTETQYF,TGCGCCAGCAGCCAAGCACTAGCGGGAGGGACCGAGACCCAGTACTTC
TRBJ2-4,-,TRBD1,TRBV27,CASSLAGTGGAFQYF,TGTGCCAGCAGTTTAGCCGGGACAGGGGGCGCGTTTCAGTACTTC
TRBJ2-1,medium-sized,TRBD2,TRBV6-1,CASWRLASNEQFF,TGTGCCAGCTGGCGACTAGCGAGCAATGAGCAGTTCTTC
TRBJ2-2,-,TRBD1,TRBV27,CASTPPGTGRTGELFF,TGTGCCAGCACTCCACCAGGGACAGGGCGGACCGGGGAGCTGTTTTTT
TRBJ2-2,few,TRBD2,TRBV6-1,CASRPTSGSFSTGELFF,TGTGCCAGCAGACCGACTAGCGGGAGTTTTAGCACCGGGGAGCTGTTTTTT
TRBJ2-3,-,-,TRBV6-1,CASRGWGRYNTQYF,TGTGCCAGCAGAGGGTGGGGGCGCTACAATACGCAGTATTTT
TRBJ2-1,-,TRBD2,TRBV25-1,CASSDRTGLAVSSYNEQFF,TGTGCCAGCAGTGACAGGACCGGACTAGCGGTTAGCTCCTACAATGAGCAGTTCTTC
TRBJ2-2,few,TRBD1,TRBV6-5,CASSYSGGAPGELFF,TGTGCCAGCAGTTACTCAGGGGGCGCCCCCGGGGAGCTGTTTTTT
TRBJ2-1,-,-,TRBV6-5,CASSYPEKADTKDAQFF,TGTGCCAGCAGTTACCCCGAGAAGGCTGATACTAAAGATGCGCAGTTCTTC
TRBJ2-5,-,-,TRBV11-3,CASSLGWGSETQYF,TGTGCCAGCAGCTTAGGATGGGGGTCAGAGACCCAGTACTTC
TRBJ1-2,-,-,TRBV7-2,CASSLGTNYGYTF,TGTGCCAGCAGCTTAGGGACAAACTATGGCTACACCTTC
TRBJ2-7,medium-sized,-,TRBV6-1,CASSRNGGHGEQYF,TGTGCCAGCAGTCGTAATGGGGGGCATGGCGAGCAGTACTTC
TRBJ2-1,-,TRBD2,TRBV6-2/TRBV6-3,CASSSRASGRYEQFF,TGTGCCAGCAGTTCTCGGGCTAGCGGGAGATATGAGCAGTTCTTC
TRBJ2-3,few,-,TRBV14,CASSQVQWGDTQYF,TGTGCCAGCAGCCAAGTGCAGTGGGGAGATACGCAGTATTTT
TRBJ2-7,-,-,TRBV10-3,CAGGIGYEQYF,TGTGCCGGGGGTATCGGCTACGAGCAGTACTTC
TRBJ2-5,once,TRBD1,TRBV6-1,CASTKTGQQETQYF,TGTGCCAGCACTAAGACGGGACAGCAAGAGACCCAGTACTTC
TRBJ1-2,medium-sized,-,TRBV6-1,CASSDALGAGHYGYTF,TGTGCCAGCAGTGATGCGTTGGGGGCGGGACACTATGGCTACACCTTC
TRBJ2-1,once,-,TRBV6-1,CASSGESWASSYNEQFF,TGTGCCAGCAGTGGAGAATCCTGGGCTAGCTCCTACAATGAGCAGTTCTTC
TRBJ1-6,few,TRBD1,TRBV7-2,CASADPGQTNSPLHF,TGTGCCAGCGCCGATCCGGGACAGACGAATTCACCCCTCCACTTT
TRBJ2-5,-,TRBD1,TRBV6-1,CASSRTGGQETQYF,TGTGCCAGCAGCCGGACAGGGGGACAAGAGACCCAGTACTTC
TRBJ2-4,-,-,TRBV6-1,CASRLDPYTDIQYF,TGTGCCAGCAGACTGGACCCATACACAGACATTCAGTACTTC
TRBJ2-5,-,-,TRBV6-1,CASSPGLPPETQYF,TGTGCCAGCAGTCCGGGCTTGCCTCCAGAGACCCAGTACTTC
TRBJ2-2,many,TRBD2,TRBV7-8,CASSQLGLAGVPGELFF,TGTGCCAGCAGCCAGTTGGGACTAGCGGGAGTACCCGGGGAGCTGTTTTTT
TRBJ2-2,large,TRBD2,TRBV27,CASQRERLASNTGELFF,TGTGCCAGCCAACGCGAACGACTAGCTTCAAACACCGGGGAGCTGTTTTTT
TRBJ2-1,many,TRBD2,TRBV27,CASSSATSGYNEQFF,TGTGCCAGCAGTTCCGCGACTAGCGGCTACAATGAGCAGTTCTTC
TRBJ1-1,-,-,TRBV7-6,CASLRRLGLNTEAFF,TGTGCCAGCCTACGAAGGCTCGGATTGAACACTGAAGCTTTCTTT
TRBJ2-7,-,-,TRBV4-2,CASSQTETGSYEQYF,TGTGCCAGCAGCCAAACGGAGACTGGGAGCTACGAGCAGTACTTC
TRBJ2-3,-,-,TRBV6-1,CASRPNRQRTDTQYF,TGTGCCAGCAGGCCTAATAGACAGCGCACAGATACGCAGTATTTT
TRBJ2-5,-,-,TRBV11-2,CASSLRPGETQYF,TGTGCCAGCAGCTTGAGACCGGGAGAGACCCAGTACTTC